This passage covers 26 T cell receptor beta chains from one sample sequenced in a study of CD8+CD57+ T cells in acquired aplastic anemia. TCR beta VDJ and CDR3 were profiled, and genomic DNA was the template. Each CDR3 protein is one row after TCRdb ran MiXCR on the reads. The top ten hold 46% of the sample, which has 150,000 to 200,000 distinct CDR3 sequences, around 66% seen once. The specimen sequenced was sorted CD4+, CD8+, or CD8+CD57+ T cells (not recorded which) from PBMCs. Receptors were obtained from a human donor with severe aplastic anemia or a healthy control (not recorded which).

This chain connects TRBV7-9 to TRBJ2-1; no firm D call. The V end was cut by 7 bases, the J end by 11 bases, with 18 bases between. In germline, CDR1 is SEHNR, CDR2 FQNEAQ (reference sequence). CDR3 length equals 13 residues. The CDR3 bases are TGTGCCAGCATCCCTCAATTGACACTGAAGCAGTTCTTC. Amino acid sequence: CASIPQLTLKQFF.

V is TRBV2 and J is TRBJ2-3; D not certain. This CDR3 has 12 residues. Germline lookup yields CDR1 SNHLY and CDR2 FYNNEI. The V end was cut by 2 bases, the J end by 2 bases, with 2 bases between. CDR3 loop: CASSEYTDTQYF. CDR3 coding DNA: TGTGCCAGCAGTGAATACACAGATACGCAGTATTTT.

This clonotype has a handful of counts. The rearrangement uses TRBV10-1 and TRBJ2-7; unclear D gene. The CDR3 runs 12 residues. Germline assignment: CDR1 WNHNN and CDR2 SYGVQD (reference sequence). The germline V and J ends were trimmed by 0 bases and 10 bases, with 10 bases remaining between them. CDR3 in amino acids: CASSESSAKQYF. In DNA form, the CDR3 reads TGCGCCAGCAGTGAGTCCTCAGCGAAACAGTACTTC.

This clonotype occurred a few times. V usage is TRBV2 and J usage is TRBJ2-3; TRBD2 matches 9 bases. Germline V CDR1 and CDR2: SNHLY, FYNNEI. The V segment lost 10 bases and the J segment 4 bases; nucleotides outside the gene matches: 6. The CDR3 consists of 13 residues. The CDR3 DNA sequence: TGTGCCACGCCGGGACTAGCACCAGATACGCAGTATTTT. This gives the protein CATPGLAPDTQYF.

The V and J genes are TRBV5-1 and TRBJ1-1; D not resolved. V lost 4 bases, J lost 1 base, and 14 bases lay in between. The CDR3 runs to 15 residues. Germline-derived CDR1 and CDR2 are SGHRS and YFSETQ. As DNA, the CDR3 is TGCGCCAGCAGCCCACCTGGGAGATCGAACACTGAAGCTTTCTTT. Protein: CASSPPGRSNTEAFF.

This clonotype occurred many times. V is TRBV15 and J is TRBJ2-3; 9 bases line up with TRBD2. This CDR3 has 19 amino acids. Trimming cost V 1 base and J 2 bases; bases outside gene matches: 13. The germline V gene has CDR1 LNHNV and CDR2 YYDKDF (reference sequence). The DNA for the CDR3 is TGTGCCACCAGCAGAGCCCGCGGGAGGGCCAAGTACACCACAGATACGCAGTATTTT. Translated: CATSRARGRAKYTTDTQYF.

The V and J genes are TRBV25-1 and TRBJ2-5; maybe TRBD2 (5 bases). V shed 6 bases and J shed 14 bases, with 19 bases lying between them. The CDR3 contains 12 residues. CDR1 and CDR2 (germline): MGHDK, SYGVNS. This CDR3 is CASSPSPRTLYF. CDR3 nucleotides: TGTGCCAGCAGCCCTAGCCCCCGGACTCTTTACTTC.

V is TRBV24-1 and J is TRBJ2-1; D unresolved. Per the germline V gene, CDR1 is KGHDR and CDR2 is SFDVKD. V was trimmed by 5 bases and J by 8 bases, leaving 12 bases between them. The CDR3 covers 13 residues. The CDR3 protein is CATSGAPPDEQFF. As DNA, the CDR3 is TGTGCCACCAGTGGCGCCCCGCCCGATGAGCAGTTCTTC.

V and J are TRBV7-7 and TRBJ1-1; 11 bases align to TRBD1. The CDR3 runs to 14 residues. Germline V gene data show CDR1 as SSHAT and CDR2 as FNYEAQ (reference sequence). CDR3 nucleotides: TGTGCTAGCGGCTCACGGGACAGGGGGACTGAAGCTTTCTTT. It yields the protein CASGSRDRGTEAFF.

The J gene is TRBJ2-5, the V gene TRBV15; D unresolved. Per germline, CDR1 LNHNV and CDR2 YYDKDF (reference sequence). This CDR3 is built from 13 residues. Trimming shortened V by 5 bases and J by 2 bases, and 9 bases separated the two germline ends. CDR3 bases: TGTGCCACCAGCGGTCGATTACAAGAGACCCAGTACTTC. Encoded protein: CATSGRLQETQYF.

This chain connects TRBV29-1 to TRBJ1-4, with D perhaps TRBD1 (6 bases). The V and J ends lost 2 bases and 6 bases respectively, with 7 bases between them. This CDR3 is built from 12 residues. CDR1 is SQVTM and CDR2 is ANQGSEA in the germline V gene. The CDR3 sequence is CSVEQGYEKLFF. In DNA form, the CDR3 reads TGCAGCGTTGAACAGGGGTATGAAAAACTGTTTTTT. The full variable domain, with the rest looked up from reference TRBV29-1 and TRBJ1-4, is SAVISQKPSRDICQRGTSLTIQCQVDSQVTMMFWYRQQPGQSLTLIATANQGSEATYESGFVIDKFPISRPNLTFSTLTVSNMSPEDSSIYLCSVEQGYEKLFFGSGTQLSVL.

The sample holds many counts of this clonotype. The rearrangement joins TRBV7-9 to TRBJ2-1; perhaps D is TRBD1 or TRBD2 (5 bases each). Looked up from germline, CDR1 is SEHNR and CDR2 is FQNEAQ (reference sequence). The CDR3 is 15 residues long. The V and J ends lost 5 bases and 7 bases respectively, with 18 bases between them. Here the CDR3 DNA reads TGTGCCAGCAGCATCCAAACGGGGCAGTCAAATGAGCAGTTCTTC. It encodes CASSIQTGQSNEQFF.

The V and J genes are TRBV5-1 and TRBJ2-7, with unresolved D. Per germline, CDR1 SGHRS and CDR2 YFSETQ. V dropped 3 bases and J dropped 2 bases, with 9 bases sitting between them. The CDR3 totals 13 residues. The CDR3 reads CASSYSTTYEQYF. As DNA, the CDR3 is TGCGCCAGCAGCTACAGCACAACCTACGAGCAGTACTTC.

Notes on this clonotype: One base away lies a much larger clone, so this may be a sequencing read error. Here the CDR3 omits its conserved ending phenylalanine or tryptophan, so a read error is the likely source. This rearrangement joins TRBV7-9 to TRBJ2-3, with D perhaps TRBD1 or TRBD2 (6 bases each). V was shortened by 0 bases and J by 0 bases, with 13 bases between the two germline ends. CDR1 is SEHNR and CDR2 is FQNEAQ in the germline V gene (reference sequence). The length of the CDR3 is 17 residues. CDR3 amino acids: CASSLALGGLSTDTQYV. The CDR3 DNA sequence: TGTGCCAGCAGCTTAGCGCTCGGGGGCCTAAGCACAGATACGCAGTATGTT.

In this sample, this clonotype turned up many times. The chain has TRBV12-3 or TRBV12-4 and TRBJ1-5; 9 positions match TRBD1. With V trimmed by 5 bases and J by 7 bases, 6 bases remained unmatched. The CDR3 loop spans 14 amino acids. Written as DNA, the CDR3 is TGTGCCAGCAGTCACGGGACAGGGTCACAGCCCCAGCATTTT. As protein: CASSHGTGSQPQHF.

The rearrangement uses TRBV20-1 and TRBJ1-4, with TRBD1 matching over 9 bases. The germline V gene has CDR1 DFQATT and CDR2 SNEGSKA (reference sequence). The CDR3 runs 14 residues. V lost 0 bases, J lost 4 bases, and 0 bases stayed unmatched. DNA of the CDR3: TGCAGTGCTAGAGAGGACAGGGGTAATGAAAAACTGTTTTTT. This gives the protein CSAREDRGNEKLFF.

This chain uses TRBV7-2 with TRBJ2-1; maybe TRBD1 (5 bases). From germline, CDR1 is SGHTA and CDR2 FQGNSA. The CDR3 runs to 15 residues. The V end was cut by 1 base, the J end by 2 bases, with 9 bases between. The CDR3 here is CASSLGSGTYNEQFF. Written as DNA, the CDR3 is TGTGCCAGCAGCTTAGGCTCAGGGACCTACAATGAGCAGTTCTTC.

The chain combines TRBV7-9 with TRBJ1-2, with D perhaps matching TRBD1 (5 bases). This CDR3 comprises 14 residues. Trimming shortened V by 6 bases and J by 11 bases, and 22 bases separated the two germline ends. Germline V gene data show CDR1 as SEHNR and CDR2 as FQNEAQ (reference sequence). CDR3 protein: CASRPDGTPMWYTF. The CDR3 DNA reads TGTGCCAGCAGGCCCGACGGGACCCCTATGTGGTACACCTTC. The full variable domain, its missing parts supplied by reference TRBV7-9 and TRBJ1-2, is DTGVSQNPRHKITKRGQNVTFRCDPISEHNRLYWYRQTLGQGPEFLTYFQNEAQLEKSRLLSDRFSAERPKGSFSTLEIQRTEQGDSAMYLCASRPDGTPMWYTFGSGTRLTVV.

J is TRBJ2-3 and V is TRBV10-2; no reliable D call. Germline assignment: CDR1 WSHSY and CDR2 SAAADI. Trimming pared 8 bases from V and 5 bases from J, leaving 11 bases between. This CDR3 has 12 residues. This CDR3 is CASQPPGDTQYF. The DNA for the CDR3 is TGCGCCAGCCAGCCCCCCGGAGATACGCAGTATTTT.

This clonotype came up many times. This chain joins TRBV7-9 and TRBJ2-7, with D possibly matching TRBD1 (6 bases). Germline loops: CDR1 SEHNR, CDR2 FQNEAQ (reference sequence). The length of the CDR3 is 13 residues. V was trimmed by 8 bases and J by 3 bases, leaving 14 bases between them. The CDR3 coding sequence is TGTGCCAGCGAAGGACAGACCAGCTACGAGCAGTACTTC. This codes for CASEGQTSYEQYF.

V usage is TRBV7-9 and J usage is TRBJ2-7, with D possibly being TRBD2 (6 bases). V was clipped by 5 bases and J by 3 bases, with 17 bases between them. Looked up from germline, CDR1 is SEHNR and CDR2 is FQNEAQ (reference sequence). The CDR3 has 15 residues. The DNA for the CDR3 is TGTGCCAGCAGCGGACTCAGTAAGGAGGGCTACGAGCAGTACTTC. It translates to CASSGLSKEGYEQYF.

V gene TRBV19 combines with J gene TRBJ2-5, with D uncertain. Trimming pared 5 bases from V and 3 bases from J, leaving 7 bases between. CDR3 length: 12 amino acids. Germline CDR1 LNHDA, CDR2 SQIVND (reference sequence). CDR3 DNA sequence: TGTGCCAGTAGTGCACGGAAAGAGACCCAGTACTTC. Protein product: CASSARKETQYF.

The V gene is TRBV7-3, the J gene TRBJ2-1; weak D call: TRBD2 (5 bases). Looked up from germline, CDR1 is SGHTA and CDR2 is FQGTGA. This CDR3 is 15 amino acids long. V was trimmed by 2 bases and J by 5 bases, leaving 13 bases between them. The CDR3 DNA sequence: TGTGCCAGCAGCTTACTCGGGGAAGTGGACAATGAGCAGTTCTTC. Translation gives CASSLLGEVDNEQFF.

In this sample, this clonotype turned up once. J is TRBJ1-4 and V is TRBV7-2; 9 positions agree with TRBD1. Per germline, CDR1 SGHTA and CDR2 FQGNSA. This CDR3 contains 13 residues. With 5 bases clipped from V and 10 bases from J, the junction kept 5 bases outside the gene matches. The CDR3 region is CASSPDRGGKLFF. CDR3 sequence (DNA): TGTGCCAGCAGCCCCGACAGGGGGGGAAAACTGTTTTTT.

This chain links TRBV20-1 with TRBJ2-2, with D possibly matching TRBD2 (6 bases). With 6 bases removed from V and 4 bases from J, the gap between germline ends came to 18 bases. The CDR3 is 15 amino acids. In germline, CDR1 is DFQATT, CDR2 SNEGSKA (reference sequence). CDR3 in DNA: TGCAGTGCCCCGACTAGTGGGGGTCTCACCGGGGAGCTGTTTTTT. It is translated as CSAPTSGGLTGELFF.

This clonotype was detected ten times or more. The rearrangement joins TRBV29-1 to TRBJ1-6, with D perhaps matching TRBD1 (5 bases). This CDR3 is 13 amino acids long. V was trimmed by 5 bases and J by 7 bases, leaving 12 bases between them. The germline V gene has CDR1 SQVTM and CDR2 ANQGSEA. Here the CDR3 reads CSVLEGSNSPLHF. As DNA, the CDR3 is TGCAGCGTTTTGGAGGGGAGCAATTCACCCCTCCACTTT.